These 17 T cell receptor beta chains were all obtained from the same sample, sequenced in a study of T cell responses to AZD1222 COVID-19 vaccine. Measured with immunoSEQ multiplex PCR; TCRdb has only the in-frame clones, and not every one. The sample lists 150,000 to 200,000 clones, around 93% occurring once. The specimen was peripheral blood, collected on day 0 of AZD1222 vaccination. These receptors were collected from an adult in good health.

The rearrangement joins TRBV10-1 to TRBJ2-7; no clear D. V lost 5 bases and J 6 bases, leaving 11 bases between the germline ends. The CDR3 loop spans 12 amino acids. CDR1 and CDR2 (germline): WNHNN, SYGVQD (reference sequence). CDR3 sequence reads: CASSSDKGEQYF. CDR3 bases: TGCGCCAGCAGTTCCGACAAAGGCGAGCAGTACTTC.

The rearrangement links TRBV10-3 to TRBJ2-5; weak D call: TRBD1 (5 bases). The length of the CDR3 is 12 residues. Trimming took off 2 bases at V and 6 bases at J, with 7 bases between the two ends. Germline CDR1 ENHRY, CDR2 SYGVKD. In nucleotides, the CDR3 is TGTGCCATCAGTGAGGGGGCGCAGACCCAGTACTTC. Its protein product is CAISEGAQTQYF.

The chain uses TRBV5-4 and TRBJ1-5; no clear D. V dropped 0 bases and J dropped 3 bases, with 7 bases sitting between them. Looked up from germline, CDR1 is SGHNT and CDR2 is YYREEE (reference sequence). The CDR3 runs to 14 residues. The CDR3 DNA sequence: TGTGCCAGCAGCTTGGAAGGGTTCAATCAGCCCCAGCATTTT. It encodes CASSLEGFNQPQHF.

The genes are TRBV10-3 and TRBJ2-7; TRBD1 agrees at 8 bases. Trimming removed 10 bases from V and 6 bases from J; junction bases left unmatched: 17. The CDR3 spans 15 residues. From germline, CDR1 is ENHRY and CDR2 SYGVKD. CDR3 in DNA: TGTGCCACCGCCCGAGCAGGGGGCTCCCTCTCCGAGCAGTACTTC. Encoded protein: CATARAGGSLSEQYF.

The V call is TRBV19, the J call TRBJ2-5; D not resolved. V lost 3 bases and J 4 bases, leaving 9 bases between the germline ends. CDR1 is LNHDA, CDR2 SQIVND, per germline (reference sequence). The CDR3 totals 13 residues. Here the CDR3 DNA reads TGTGCCAGTAGTATGCGGACGGGAGAGACCCAGTACTTC. Translation: CASSMRTGETQYF.

The chain is built from TRBV28 and TRBJ1-2, with 7 bases that match TRBD1. The CDR3 has 14 amino acids. Germline CDR1 reads MDHEN; CDR2 reads SYDVKM. J was trimmed by 4 bases and V by 1 base; bases with no gene match: 3. DNA for the CDR3: TGTGCCAGCAGTTTATTGGCAGGGGGCTATGGCTACACCTTC. This encodes CASSLLAGGYGYTF.

In its sample, this clone was seen once. The chain is built from TRBV28 and TRBJ2-5, with D possibly TRBD1 on 6 matching bases. The CDR3 loop spans 15 amino acids. Trimming removed 6 bases at V and 1 base at J, with 15 bases between. Germline CDR1 MDHEN, CDR2 SYDVKM. CDR3 loop: CASSSERQAQETQYF. The CDR3 coding sequence is TGTGCCAGCAGCTCGGAGAGACAGGCCCAAGAGACCCAGTACTTC.

CDR3 DNA sequence: TGTGCCAGCAGTTTGCTTCTGAATGGCGGCTACACCTTC. Protein sequence: CASSLLLNGGYTF. The J gene is TRBJ1-2, the V gene TRBV12-3 or TRBV12-4; unclear D gene. The CDR3 consists of 13 residues. Trimming pared 3 bases from V and 8 bases from J, leaving 13 bases between.

The rearrangement uses TRBV13 and TRBJ2-1, with 9 positions matching TRBD1. V shed 0 bases, J shed 4 bases, and the junction held 10 bases outside the gene matches. Germline V gene data show CDR1 as PRHDT and CDR2 as FYEKMQ (reference sequence). The CDR3 has 18 residues. As DNA, the CDR3 is TGTGCCAGCAGCTTAGGATTAATTACAGGGGGCGCTTACAATGAGCAGTTCTTC. It is translated as CASSLGLITGGAYNEQFF.

A remark on this clone: Distinct nucleotide sequences in the sample also encode this CDR3. This sequence joins TRBV7-9 and TRBJ1-2; weak D call: TRBD1 (6 bases). Between the trimmed V and J ends, which lost 1 base and 5 bases, there was a span of 11 bases. The germline CDR1 and CDR2 sequences are SEHNR and FQNEAQ (reference sequence). This CDR3 region has 14 residues. Here the CDR3 DNA reads TGTGCCAGCAGCTTAGGCACAGGGAATTATGGCTACACCTTC. Amino acids: CASSLGTGNYGYTF.

V is TRBV7-9 and J is TRBJ2-3; D gene ambiguous. Germline V gives CDR1 SEHNR, CDR2 FQNEAQ (reference sequence). CDR3 length: 14 residues. The ends were cut back, 4 bases at V and 4 bases at J, with 12 bases in the middle. This CDR3 reads CASSWPGAPDTQYF. In nucleotides, the CDR3 is TGTGCCAGCAGCTGGCCAGGAGCCCCAGATACGCAGTATTTT.

The chain recombines TRBV20-1 with TRBJ1-1; no reliable D call. From germline, CDR1 is DFQATT and CDR2 SNEGSKA (reference sequence). The CDR3 runs 11 residues. CDR3 nucleotide sequence: TGCAGGTGGATATCGGGGACTGAAGCTTTCTTT. It specifies CRWISGTEAFF.

Only one count was recorded for this clone. This rearrangement joins TRBV4-1 to TRBJ1-6; TRBD1 is a possible D gene (6 bases). The CDR3 sequence is 16 residues long. Germline-derived CDR1 and CDR2 are MGHRA and YSYEKL. V was clipped by 3 bases and J by 6 bases, with 15 bases between them. The DNA of the CDR3 is TGCGCCAGCAGCCAGCCCCAGGGACATCTTAATTCACCCCTCCACTTT. Translating gives CASSQPQGHLNSPLHF.

This chain joins TRBV27 and TRBJ2-2, with D possibly TRBD2 on 6 matching bases. The CDR3 spans 16 residues. V was clipped by 4 bases and J by 0 bases, with 12 bases between them. Germline loops: CDR1 MNHEY, CDR2 SMNVEV (reference sequence). The CDR3 is CASSSTGLTNTGELFF. The CDR3 DNA sequence: TGTGCCAGCAGTTCCACGGGACTTACGAACACCGGGGAGCTGTTTTTT.

The count of this clone is one. The chain carries TRBV6-5 and TRBJ2-7; 11 nucleotides match TRBD1. The CDR3 covers 14 residues. Trimming took 6 bases from V and 5 from J; bases not matched to a gene: 6. Germline CDR1 MNHEY, CDR2 SVGAGI. In nucleotides, the CDR3 is TGTGCCAGCAGGCCCGGGACAGGGGGGCACGAGCAGTACTTC. Translation gives CASRPGTGGHEQYF.

The rearrangement uses TRBV7-9 and TRBJ2-1, with TRBD2 matching 7 bases. Germline values: CDR1 SEHNR, CDR2 FQNEAQ (reference sequence). Trimming removed 5 bases from V and 6 bases from J; junction bases left unmatched: 1. This CDR3 is built from 12 residues. This CDR3 reads CASSPSGNEQFF. The CDR3 DNA reads as TGTGCCAGCAGCCCTAGCGGCAATGAGCAGTTCTTC. Based on the CDR3 plus reference TRBV7-9 and TRBJ2-1, the full variable domain is DTGVSQNPRHKITKRGQNVTFRCDPISEHNRLYWYRQTLGQGPEFLTYFQNEAQLEKSRLLSDRFSAERPKGSFSTLEIQRTEQGDSAMYLCASSPSGNEQFFGPGTRLTVL.

The V gene is TRBV28, the J gene TRBJ1-1; D remains ambiguous. The V end was cut by 3 bases, the J end by 5 bases, with 7 bases between. Looked up from germline, CDR1 is MDHEN and CDR2 is SYDVKM. The CDR3 length is 12 residues. The CDR3 DNA follows: TGTGCCAGCAGTTTGTTGGGGACTGAAGCTTTCTTT. This gives the protein CASSLLGTEAFF.